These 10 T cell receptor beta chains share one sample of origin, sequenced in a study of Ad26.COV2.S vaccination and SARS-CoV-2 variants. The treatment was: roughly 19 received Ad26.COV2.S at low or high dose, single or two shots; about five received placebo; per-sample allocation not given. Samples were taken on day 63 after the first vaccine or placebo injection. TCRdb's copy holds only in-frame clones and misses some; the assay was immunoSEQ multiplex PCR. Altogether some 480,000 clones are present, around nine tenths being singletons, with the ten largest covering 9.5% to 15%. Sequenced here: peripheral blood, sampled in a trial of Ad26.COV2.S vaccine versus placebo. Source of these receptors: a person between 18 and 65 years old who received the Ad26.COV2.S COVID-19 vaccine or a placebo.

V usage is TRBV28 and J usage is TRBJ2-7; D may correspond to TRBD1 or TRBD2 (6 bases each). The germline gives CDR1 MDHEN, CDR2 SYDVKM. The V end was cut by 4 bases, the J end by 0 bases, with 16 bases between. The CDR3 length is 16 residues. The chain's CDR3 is CASSSPRGVSSYEQYF. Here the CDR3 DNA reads TGTGCCAGCAGTTCCCCTAGGGGGGTGAGCTCCTACGAGCAGTACTTC.

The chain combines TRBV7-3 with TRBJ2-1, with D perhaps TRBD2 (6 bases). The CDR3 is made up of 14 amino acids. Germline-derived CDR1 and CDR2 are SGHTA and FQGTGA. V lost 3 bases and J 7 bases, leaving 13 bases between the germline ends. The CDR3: CASSFGLLGNEQFF. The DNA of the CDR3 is TGTGCCAGCAGCTTTGGACTACTAGGTAATGAGCAGTTCTTC.

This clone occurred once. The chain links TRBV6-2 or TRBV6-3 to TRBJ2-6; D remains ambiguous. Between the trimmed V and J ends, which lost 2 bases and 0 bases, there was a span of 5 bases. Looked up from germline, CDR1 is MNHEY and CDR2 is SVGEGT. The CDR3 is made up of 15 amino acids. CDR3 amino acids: CASSYGNSGANVLTF. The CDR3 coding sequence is TGTGCCAGCAGTTACGGGAACTCTGGGGCCAACGTCCTGACTTTC.

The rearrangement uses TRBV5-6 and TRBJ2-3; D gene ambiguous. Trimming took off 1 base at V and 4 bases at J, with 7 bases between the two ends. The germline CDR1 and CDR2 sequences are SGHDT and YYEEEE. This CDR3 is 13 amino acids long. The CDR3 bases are TGTGCCAGCAGCTTGTTCCTAGCAGATACGCAGTATTTT. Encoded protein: CASSLFLADTQYF.

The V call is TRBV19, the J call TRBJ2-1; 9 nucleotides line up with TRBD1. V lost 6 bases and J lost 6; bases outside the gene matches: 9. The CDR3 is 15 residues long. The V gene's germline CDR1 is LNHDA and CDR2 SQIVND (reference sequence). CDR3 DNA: TGTGCCAGTAGATCCGCCGGGACAGGGAGCAATGAGCAGTTCTTC. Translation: CASRSAGTGSNEQFF.

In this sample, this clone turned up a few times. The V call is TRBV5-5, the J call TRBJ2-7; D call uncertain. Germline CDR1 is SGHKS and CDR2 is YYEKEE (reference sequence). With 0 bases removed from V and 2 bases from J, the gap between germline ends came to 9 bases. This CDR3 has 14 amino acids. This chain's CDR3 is CASSLGDRTYEQYF. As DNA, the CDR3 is TGTGCCAGCAGCTTGGGCGATAGAACCTACGAGCAGTACTTC.

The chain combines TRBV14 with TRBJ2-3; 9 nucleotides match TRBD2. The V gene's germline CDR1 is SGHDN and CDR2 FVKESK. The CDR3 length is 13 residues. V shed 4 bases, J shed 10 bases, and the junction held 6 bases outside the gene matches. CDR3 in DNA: TGTGCCAGCAGCCCTCAGACTAGCGGTTCGCAGTATTTT. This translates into CASSPQTSGSQYF. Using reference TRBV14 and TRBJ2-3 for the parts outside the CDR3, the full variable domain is EAGVTQFPSHSVIEKGQTVTLRCDPISGHDNLYWYRRVMGKEIKFLLHFVKESKQDESGMPNNRFLAERTGGTYSTLKVQPAELEDSGVYFCASSPQTSGSQYFGPGTRLTVL.

The CDR3, as DNA: TGTGCCAGCAGCCGGACTAGCGGGAGCACAGATACGCAGTATTTT. Protein product: CASSRTSGSTDTQYF. This chain joins TRBV9 and TRBJ2-3, with 11 bases identical to TRBD2. Germline V gene data show CDR1 as SGDLS and CDR2 as YYNGEE. J was trimmed by 0 bases and V by 4 bases; bases with no gene match: 1. The CDR3 is 15 amino acids.

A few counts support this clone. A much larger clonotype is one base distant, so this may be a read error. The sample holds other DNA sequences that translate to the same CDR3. CDR3 DNA: TGTGCCAGTAGTATTCAGAGTGAAGCTTTCTTT. Translation gives CASSIQSEAFF. This chain connects TRBV19 to TRBJ1-1; the D is unclear. Germline loops: CDR1 LNHDA, CDR2 SQIVND (reference sequence). Trimming shortened V by 3 bases and J by 7 bases, and 6 bases separated the two germline ends. The CDR3 has 11 amino acids. Together with reference TRBV19 and TRBJ1-1, the CDR3 gives the full variable domain: DGGITQSPKYLFRKEGQNVTLSCEQNLNHDAMYWYRQDPGQGLRLIYYSQIVNDFQKGDIAEGYSVSREKKESFPLTVTSAQKNPTAFYLCASSIQSEAFFGQGTRLTVV.

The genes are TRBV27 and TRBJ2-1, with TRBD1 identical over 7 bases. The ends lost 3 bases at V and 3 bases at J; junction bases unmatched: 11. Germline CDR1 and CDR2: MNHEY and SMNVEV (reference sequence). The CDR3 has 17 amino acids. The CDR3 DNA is TGTGCCAGCAGTTTGTCTCTTCCGGGACAGTTCTACAATGAGCAGTTCTTC. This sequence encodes CASSLSLPGQFYNEQFF.